This TCR beta chain is drawn from a study of blood T cell repertoires in COVID-19. Study as a whole: Sample material is recorded as cDNA or gDNA derived from T cells, B-cell-depleted T cells, or PBMCs.

Participants spanned ages about 18 to 100 years and resided in 20 to 30 US areas. In assigning cohorts, the study relied on participant-reported clinical history. Authors' data handling: It was from reference gene primer amplification that nucleated cell counts were estimated. Produced via immunoSEQ multiplex PCR; TCRdb's table is partial and in-frame only. V, J and clone size are those of that table, while D and trimming were read from the DNA. Of roughly 300,000 clones in the sample, approximately 86% are singletons; the top ten hold around 4.4%. This TCR derives from a woman aged 40 to 55 with acute COVID-19. The sample consisted of PBMCs or T cells enriched from blood (not recorded which).

The CDR3 bases are TGCGCCAGCAGCCAAGATCCCCCGGGAGGGCCCAATGAGCAGTTCTTC. Its protein is CASSQDPPGGPNEQFF. This chain joins TRBV4-3 and TRBJ2-1; 8 nucleotides line up with TRBD2. The CDR3 loop spans 16 amino acids. Germline V gene data show CDR1 as LGHNA and CDR2 as YSLEER. Trimming took 0 bases from V and 6 from J; bases not matched to a gene: 7.